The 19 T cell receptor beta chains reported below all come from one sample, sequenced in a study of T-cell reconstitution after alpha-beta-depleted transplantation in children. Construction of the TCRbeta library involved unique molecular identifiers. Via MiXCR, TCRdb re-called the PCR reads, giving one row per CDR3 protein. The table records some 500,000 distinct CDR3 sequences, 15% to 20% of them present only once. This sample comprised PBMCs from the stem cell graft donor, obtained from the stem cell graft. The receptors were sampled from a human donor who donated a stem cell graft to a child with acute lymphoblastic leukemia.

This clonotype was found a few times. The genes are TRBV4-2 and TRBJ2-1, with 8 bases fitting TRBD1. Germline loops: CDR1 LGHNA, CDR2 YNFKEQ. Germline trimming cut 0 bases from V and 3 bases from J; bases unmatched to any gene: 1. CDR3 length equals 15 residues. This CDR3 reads CASSQEQGDYNEQFF. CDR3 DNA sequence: TGTGCCAGCAGCCAAGAACAGGGGGACTACAATGAGCAGTTCTTC.

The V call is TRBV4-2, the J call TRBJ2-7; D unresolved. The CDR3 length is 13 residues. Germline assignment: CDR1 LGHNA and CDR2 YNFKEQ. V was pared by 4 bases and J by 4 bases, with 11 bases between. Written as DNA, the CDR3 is TGTGCCAGCAGCCCGGAGTCGAGGTACGAGCAGTACTTC. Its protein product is CASSPESRYEQYF.

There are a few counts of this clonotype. In DNA, the CDR3 is TGCAGTAGCGACCCTACTGGGGCCAACGTCCTGACTTTC. As protein: CSSDPTGANVLTF. This rearrangement joins TRBV20-1 to TRBJ2-6; D unresolved. Germline V gene sequence: CDR1 DFQATT, CDR2 SNEGSKA (reference sequence). V gave up 8 bases and J gave up 2 bases, with 10 bases separating them. The CDR3 contains 13 residues.

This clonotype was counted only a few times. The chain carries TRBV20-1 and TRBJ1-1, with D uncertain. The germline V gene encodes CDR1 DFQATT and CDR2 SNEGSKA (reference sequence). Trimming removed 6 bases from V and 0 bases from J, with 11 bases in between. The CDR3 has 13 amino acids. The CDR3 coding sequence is TGCAGTGCCACGAGGACGGTGAACACTGAAGCTTTCTTT. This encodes CSATRTVNTEAFF.

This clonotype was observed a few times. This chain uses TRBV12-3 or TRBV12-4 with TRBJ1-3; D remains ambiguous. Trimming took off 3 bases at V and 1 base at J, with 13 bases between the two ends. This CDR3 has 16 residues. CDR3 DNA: TGTGCCAGCAGTTTGGTGTCCCTTCGTTCTGGAAACACCATATATTTT. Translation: CASSLVSLRSGNTIYF.

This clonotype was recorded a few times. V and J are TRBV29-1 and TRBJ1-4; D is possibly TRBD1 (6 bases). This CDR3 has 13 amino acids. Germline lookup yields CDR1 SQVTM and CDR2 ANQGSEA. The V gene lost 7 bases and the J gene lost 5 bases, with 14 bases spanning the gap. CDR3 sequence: CSALTGENEKLFF. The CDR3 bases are TGCAGCGCCTTGACAGGAGAAAATGAAAAACTGTTTTTT.

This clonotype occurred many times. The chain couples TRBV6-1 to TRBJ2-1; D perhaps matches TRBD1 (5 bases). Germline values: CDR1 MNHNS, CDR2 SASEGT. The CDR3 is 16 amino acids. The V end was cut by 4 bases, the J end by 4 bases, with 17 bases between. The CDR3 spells CASSASTGYPYNEQFF. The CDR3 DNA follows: TGTGCCAGCAGTGCATCAACAGGTTACCCTTACAATGAGCAGTTCTTC.

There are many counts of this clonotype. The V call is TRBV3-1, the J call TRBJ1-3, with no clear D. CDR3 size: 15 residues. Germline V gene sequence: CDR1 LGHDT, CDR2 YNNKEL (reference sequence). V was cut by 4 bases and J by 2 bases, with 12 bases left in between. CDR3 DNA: TGTGCCAGCAGCCCGTGGCAAGGGCCTGGAAACACCATATATTTT. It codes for CASSPWQGPGNTIYF.

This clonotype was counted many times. CDR3 protein: CASSPGDYEQYF. CDR3 in DNA: TGTGCCAGCAGCCCAGGGGATTACGAGCAGTACTTC. The J gene is TRBJ2-7, the V gene TRBV7-2, with a tentative D call TRBD1 (6 bases). Trimming stripped 5 bases from V and 4 bases from J, with 9 bases between. Germline CDR1 reads SGHTA; CDR2 reads FQGNSA. The CDR3 extends over 12 amino acids.

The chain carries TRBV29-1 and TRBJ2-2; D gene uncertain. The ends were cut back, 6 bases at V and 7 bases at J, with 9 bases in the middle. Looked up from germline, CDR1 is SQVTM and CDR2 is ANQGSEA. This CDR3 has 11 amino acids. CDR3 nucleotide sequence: TGCAGCGTGGATGGGAACGGGGAGCTGTTTTTT. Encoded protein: CSVDGNGELFF.

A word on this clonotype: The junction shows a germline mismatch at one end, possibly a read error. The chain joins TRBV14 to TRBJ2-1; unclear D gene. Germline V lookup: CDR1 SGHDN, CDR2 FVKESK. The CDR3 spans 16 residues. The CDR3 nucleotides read TGTGCCAGCAGCCAATGGCTCCCGAGCTCCTACAATGAGCTGTTCTTC. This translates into CASSQWLPSSYNELFF. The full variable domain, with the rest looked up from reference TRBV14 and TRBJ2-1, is EAGVTQFPSHSVIEKGQTVTLRCDPISGHDNLYWYRRVMGKEIKFLLHFVKESKQDESGMPNNRFLAERTGGTYSTLKVQPAELEDSGVYFCASSQWLPSSYNELFFGPGTRLTVL.

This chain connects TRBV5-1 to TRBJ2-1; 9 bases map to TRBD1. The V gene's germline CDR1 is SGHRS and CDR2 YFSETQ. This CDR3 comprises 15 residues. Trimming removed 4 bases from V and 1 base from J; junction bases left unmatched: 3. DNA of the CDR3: TGCGCCAGCAGCGCGGGACAGGGATCCTACAATGAGCAGTTCTTC. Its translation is CASSAGQGSYNEQFF.

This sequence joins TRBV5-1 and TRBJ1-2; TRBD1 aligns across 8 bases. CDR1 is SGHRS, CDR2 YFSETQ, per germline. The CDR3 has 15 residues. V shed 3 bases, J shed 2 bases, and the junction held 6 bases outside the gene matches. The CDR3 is CASSSGQALNYGYTF. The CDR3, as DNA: TGCGCCAGCAGCTCGGGACAGGCACTAAACTATGGCTACACCTTC.

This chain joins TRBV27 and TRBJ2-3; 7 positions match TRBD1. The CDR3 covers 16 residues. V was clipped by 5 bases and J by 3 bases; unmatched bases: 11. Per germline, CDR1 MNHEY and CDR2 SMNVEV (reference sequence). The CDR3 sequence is CASSPPDRVVTDTQYF. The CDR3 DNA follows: TGTGCCAGCAGTCCCCCTGACAGGGTAGTAACAGATACGCAGTATTTT.

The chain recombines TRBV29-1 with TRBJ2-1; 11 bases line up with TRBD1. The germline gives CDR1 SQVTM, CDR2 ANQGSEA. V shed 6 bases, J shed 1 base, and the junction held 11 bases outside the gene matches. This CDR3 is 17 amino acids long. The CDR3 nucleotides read TGCAGCGTACCCGGGACAGGGGGTTTCCCTTCCTACAATGAGCAGTTCTTC. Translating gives CSVPGTGGFPSYNEQFF.

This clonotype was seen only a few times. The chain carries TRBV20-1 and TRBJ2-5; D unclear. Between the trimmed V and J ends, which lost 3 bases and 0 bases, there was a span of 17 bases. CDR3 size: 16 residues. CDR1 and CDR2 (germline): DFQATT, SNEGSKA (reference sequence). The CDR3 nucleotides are TGCAGTGCTAGTTTGGGCGGCCTAACGTACCAAGAGACCCAGTACTTC. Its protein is CSASLGGLTYQETQYF.

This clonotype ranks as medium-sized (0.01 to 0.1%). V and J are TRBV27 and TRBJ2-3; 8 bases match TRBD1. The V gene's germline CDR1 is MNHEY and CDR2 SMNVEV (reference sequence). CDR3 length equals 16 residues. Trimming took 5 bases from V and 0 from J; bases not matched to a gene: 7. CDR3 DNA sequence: TGTGCCAGCAGTCAAAGGACAGGGCCCAGCACAGATACGCAGTATTTT. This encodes CASSQRTGPSTDTQYF.

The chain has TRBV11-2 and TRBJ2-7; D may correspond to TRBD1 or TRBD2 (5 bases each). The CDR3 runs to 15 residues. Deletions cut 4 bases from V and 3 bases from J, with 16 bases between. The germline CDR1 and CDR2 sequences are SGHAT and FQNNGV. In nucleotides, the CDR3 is TGTGCCAGCAGCTCTGCCGGGACCATCGACTACGAGCAGTACTTC. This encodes CASSSAGTIDYEQYF.

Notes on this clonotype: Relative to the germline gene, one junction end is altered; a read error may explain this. CDR3 coding DNA: TGCTCCAGCAGCCAAGATCCGAGCGGGACTCTAACCTACAATGAGCAGTTCTTC. This encodes CSSSQDPSGTLTYNEQFF. This chain links TRBV4-1 with TRBJ2-1, with 7 bases matching TRBD2. Per the germline V gene, CDR1 is MGHRA and CDR2 is YSYEKL. CDR3 length equals 18 residues.